The text below deals with one TCR beta chain. CDR1 is SGHDT, CDR2 YYEEEE, per germline. This CDR3 is 15 amino acids long. V lost 1 base and J 2 bases, leaving 12 bases between the germline ends. These data are taken from a study of CD8+ T cells in alopecia areata. Study overall: Tofacitinib dosing lasted 6 to 18 months, which was then followed by 6 months off drug.

Treatment of the sample: oral pan-JAK inhibitor, 5-10 mg twice daily. In each case, RNA was isolated and then reverse transcribed into cDNA as the sequencing template. Measured with immunoSEQ multiplex PCR; TCRdb has only the in-frame clones, and not every one. The table shows some 210,000 clones, with roughly 66% occurring only once. The clonotype originates from a human donor with alopecia areata. Here the sequenced sample was CD4+ T cells sorted from blood, taken at week 44, from a patient treated with tofacitinib. The genes are TRBV5-6 and TRBJ1-1, with D possibly matching TRBD1 (6 bases). The CDR3 region has the DNA TGTGCCAGCAGCTTGTCTCTCAGGGGTAACACTGAAGCTTTCTTT. This encodes CASSLSLRGNTEAFF.